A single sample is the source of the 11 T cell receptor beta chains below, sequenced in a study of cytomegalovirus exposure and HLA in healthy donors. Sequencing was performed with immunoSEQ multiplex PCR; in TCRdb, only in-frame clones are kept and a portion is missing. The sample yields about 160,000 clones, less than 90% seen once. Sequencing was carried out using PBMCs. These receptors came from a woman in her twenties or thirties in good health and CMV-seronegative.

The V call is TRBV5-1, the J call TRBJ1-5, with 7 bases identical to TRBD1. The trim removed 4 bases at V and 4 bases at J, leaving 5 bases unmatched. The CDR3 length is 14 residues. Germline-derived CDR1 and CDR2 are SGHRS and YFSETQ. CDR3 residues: CASSPGQSNQPQHF. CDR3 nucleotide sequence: TGCGCCAGCAGCCCGGGACAGAGTAATCAGCCCCAGCATTTT. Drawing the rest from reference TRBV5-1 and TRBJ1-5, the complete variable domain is KAGVTQTPRYLIKTRGQQVTLSCSPISGHRSVSWYQQTPGQGLQFLFEYFSETQRNKGNFPGRFSGRQFSNSRSEMNVSTLELGDSALYLCASSPGQSNQPQHFGDGTRLSIL.

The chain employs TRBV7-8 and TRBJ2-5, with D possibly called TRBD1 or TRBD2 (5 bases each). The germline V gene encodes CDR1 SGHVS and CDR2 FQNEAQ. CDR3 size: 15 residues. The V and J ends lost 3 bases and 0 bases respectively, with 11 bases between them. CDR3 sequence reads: CASSFGANNQETQYF. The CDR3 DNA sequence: TGTGCCAGCAGCTTCGGGGCAAACAACCAAGAGACCCAGTACTTC. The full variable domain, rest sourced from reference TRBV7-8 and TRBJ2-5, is GAGVSQSPRYKVAKRGQDVALRCDPISGHVSLFWYQQALGQGPEFLTYFQNEAQLDKSGLPSDRFFAERPEGSVSTLKIQRTQQEDSAVYLCASSFGANNQETQYFGPGTRLLVL.

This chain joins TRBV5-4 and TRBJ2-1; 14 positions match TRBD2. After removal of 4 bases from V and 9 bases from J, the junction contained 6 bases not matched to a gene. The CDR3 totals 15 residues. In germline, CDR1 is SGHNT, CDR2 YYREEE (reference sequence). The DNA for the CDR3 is TGTGCCAGCAGCGCGACTAGCGGGAGGGCGAGTGAGCAGTTCTTC. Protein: CASSATSGRASEQFF.

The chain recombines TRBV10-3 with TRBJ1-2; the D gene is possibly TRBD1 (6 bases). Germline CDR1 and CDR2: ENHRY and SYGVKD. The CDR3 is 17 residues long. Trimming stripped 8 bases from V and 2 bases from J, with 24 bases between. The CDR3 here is CAISQVGGRGMNYGYTF. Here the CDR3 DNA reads TGTGCCATCTCTCAGGTCGGGGGGCGAGGTATGAACTATGGCTACACCTTC.

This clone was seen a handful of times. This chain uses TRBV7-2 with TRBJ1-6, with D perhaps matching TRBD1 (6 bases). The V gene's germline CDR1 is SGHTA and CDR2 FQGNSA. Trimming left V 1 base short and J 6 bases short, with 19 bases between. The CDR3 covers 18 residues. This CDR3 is CASSLGGIGQFGNSPLHF. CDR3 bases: TGTGCCAGCAGCTTAGGGGGTATTGGACAGTTCGGTAATTCACCCCTCCACTTT.

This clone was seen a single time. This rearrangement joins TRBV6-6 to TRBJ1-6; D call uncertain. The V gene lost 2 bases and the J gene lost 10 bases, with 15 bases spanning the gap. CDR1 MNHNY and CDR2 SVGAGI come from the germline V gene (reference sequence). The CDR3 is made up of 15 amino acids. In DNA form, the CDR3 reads TGTGCCAGCAGTTACGACGGGAATGACGGGTCACCCCTCCACTTT. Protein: CASSYDGNDGSPLHF.

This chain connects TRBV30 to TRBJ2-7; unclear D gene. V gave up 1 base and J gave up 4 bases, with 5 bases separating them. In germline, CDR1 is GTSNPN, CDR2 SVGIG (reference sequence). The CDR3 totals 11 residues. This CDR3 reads CAWSDGYEQYF. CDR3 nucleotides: TGTGCCTGGAGTGACGGTTACGAGCAGTACTTC.

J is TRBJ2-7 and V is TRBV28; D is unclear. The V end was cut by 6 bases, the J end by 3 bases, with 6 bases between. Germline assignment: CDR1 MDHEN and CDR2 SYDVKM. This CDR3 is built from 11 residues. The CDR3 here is CASSRFYEQYF. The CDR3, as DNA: TGTGCCAGCAGCCGTTTCTACGAGCAGTACTTC.

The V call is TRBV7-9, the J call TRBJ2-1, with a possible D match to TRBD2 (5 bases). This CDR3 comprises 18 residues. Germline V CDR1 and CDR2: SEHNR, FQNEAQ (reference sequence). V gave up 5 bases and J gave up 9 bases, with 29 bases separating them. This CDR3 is CASSQQESGEAEWGEQFF. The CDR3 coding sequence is TGTGCCAGCAGCCAACAAGAGTCCGGGGAAGCGGAATGGGGTGAGCAGTTCTTC.

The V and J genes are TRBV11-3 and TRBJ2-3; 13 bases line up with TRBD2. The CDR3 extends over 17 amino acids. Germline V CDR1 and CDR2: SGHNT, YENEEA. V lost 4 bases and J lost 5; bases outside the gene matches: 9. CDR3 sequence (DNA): TGTGCCAGCAGCTACTCCGGGACTAGCGGGGTTGGAGATACGCAGTATTTT. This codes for CASSYSGTSGVGDTQYF.

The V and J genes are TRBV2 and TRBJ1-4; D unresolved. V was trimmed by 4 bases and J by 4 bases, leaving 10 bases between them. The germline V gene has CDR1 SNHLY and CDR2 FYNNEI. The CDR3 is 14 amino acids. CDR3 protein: CASSVRMGNEKLFF. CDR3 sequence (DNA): TGTGCCAGCAGTGTGCGGATGGGTAATGAAAAACTGTTTTTT.